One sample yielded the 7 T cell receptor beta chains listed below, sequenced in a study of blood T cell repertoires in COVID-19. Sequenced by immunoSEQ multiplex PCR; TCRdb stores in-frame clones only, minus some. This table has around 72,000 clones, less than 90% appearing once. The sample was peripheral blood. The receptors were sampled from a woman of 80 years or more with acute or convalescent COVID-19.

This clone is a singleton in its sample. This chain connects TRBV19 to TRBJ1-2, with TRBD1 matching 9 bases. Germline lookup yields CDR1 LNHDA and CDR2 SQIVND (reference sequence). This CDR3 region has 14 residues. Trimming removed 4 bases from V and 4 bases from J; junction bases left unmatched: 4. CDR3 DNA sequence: TGTGCCAGTAGTAGGGGGACAGGGTCCTATGGCTACACCTTC. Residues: CASSRGTGSYGYTF.

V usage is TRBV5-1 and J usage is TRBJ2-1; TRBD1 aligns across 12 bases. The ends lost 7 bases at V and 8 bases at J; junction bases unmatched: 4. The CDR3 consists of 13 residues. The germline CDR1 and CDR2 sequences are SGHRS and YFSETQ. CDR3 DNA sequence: TGCGCCAGCGCGGGGACAGGGGGCTATGAGCAGTTCTTC. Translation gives CASAGTGGYEQFF.

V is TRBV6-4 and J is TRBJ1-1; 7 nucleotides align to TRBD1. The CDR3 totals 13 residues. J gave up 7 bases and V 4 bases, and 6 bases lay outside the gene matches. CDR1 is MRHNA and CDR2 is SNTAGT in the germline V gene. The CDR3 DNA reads TGTGCCAGCAGTGCCGAGACAGGGCTTGAAGCTTTCTTT. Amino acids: CASSAETGLEAFF.

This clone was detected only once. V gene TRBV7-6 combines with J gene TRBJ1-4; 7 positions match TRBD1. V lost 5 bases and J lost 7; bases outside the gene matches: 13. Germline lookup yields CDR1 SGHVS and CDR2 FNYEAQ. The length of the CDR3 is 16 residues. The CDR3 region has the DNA TGTGCCAGCAGCGGCTCCGGGACAGCCAGAGGTGAAAAACTGTTTTTT. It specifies CASSGSGTARGEKLFF.

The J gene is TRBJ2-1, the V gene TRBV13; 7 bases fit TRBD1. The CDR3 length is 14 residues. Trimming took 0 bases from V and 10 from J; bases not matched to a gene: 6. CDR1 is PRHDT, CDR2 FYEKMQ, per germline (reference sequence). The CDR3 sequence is CASSLGRGNREQFF. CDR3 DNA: TGTGCCAGCAGCTTAGGCAGGGGGAATAGGGAGCAGTTCTTC.

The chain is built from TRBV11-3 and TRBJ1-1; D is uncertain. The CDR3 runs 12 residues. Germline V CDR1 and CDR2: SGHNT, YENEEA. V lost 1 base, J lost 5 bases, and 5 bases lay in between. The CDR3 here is CASSLVATEAFF. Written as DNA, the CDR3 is TGTGCCAGCAGCTTAGTAGCGACTGAAGCTTTCTTT.

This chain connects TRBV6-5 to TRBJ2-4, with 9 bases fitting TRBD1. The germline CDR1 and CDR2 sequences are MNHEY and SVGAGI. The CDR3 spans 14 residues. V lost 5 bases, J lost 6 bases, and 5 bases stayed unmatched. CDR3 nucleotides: TGTGCCAGCAGTCTAACAGGGGGCAGAAACATTCAGTACTTC. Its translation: CASSLTGGRNIQYF.